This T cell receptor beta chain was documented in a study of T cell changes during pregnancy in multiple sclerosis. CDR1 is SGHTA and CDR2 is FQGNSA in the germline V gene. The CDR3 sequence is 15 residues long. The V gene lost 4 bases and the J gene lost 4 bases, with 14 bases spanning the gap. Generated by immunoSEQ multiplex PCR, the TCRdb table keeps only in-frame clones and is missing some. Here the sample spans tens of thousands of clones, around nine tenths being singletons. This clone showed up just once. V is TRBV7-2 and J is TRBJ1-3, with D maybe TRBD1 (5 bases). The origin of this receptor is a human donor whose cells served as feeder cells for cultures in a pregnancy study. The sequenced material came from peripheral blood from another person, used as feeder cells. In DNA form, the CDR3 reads TGTGCCAGCAGCTCCTTAATCGGGGCCGGAAACACCATATATTTT. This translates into CASSSLIGAGNTIYF. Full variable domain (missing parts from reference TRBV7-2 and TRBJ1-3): GAGVSQSPSNKVTEKGKDVELRCDPISGHTALYWYRQSLGQGLEFLIYFQGNSAPDKSGLPSDRFSAERTGGSVSTLTIQRTQQEDSAVYLCASSSLIGAGNTIYFGEGSWLTVV.